Shown below are 10 T cell receptor beta chains from a single sample sequenced in a study of cytomegalovirus exposure and HLA in healthy donors. The PCR employed 60 Vbeta primers together with 13 Jbeta primers. Assay: immunoSEQ multiplex PCR; the TCRdb copy retains only in-frame clones and omits some. The data hold about 120,000 clones, with 74% observed a single time. The material sequenced was PBMCs. Receptors originate from a human donor in good health.

The J gene is TRBJ2-7, the V gene TRBV30; TRBD2 matches 14 bases. V shed 5 bases and J 3 bases; nucleotides not matched to a gene: 9. CDR1 GTSNPN and CDR2 SVGIG come from the germline V gene (reference sequence). The CDR3 loop spans 16 amino acids. CDR3 in amino acids: CAWSLGLAGEGYEQYF. The CDR3 DNA is TGTGCCTGGTCCCTGGGACTAGCGGGAGAAGGCTACGAGCAGTACTTC.

The rearrangement links TRBV27 to TRBJ1-2; D might be TRBD1 (5 bases). V lost 2 bases, J lost 2 bases, and 6 bases lay in between. This CDR3 contains 13 residues. In germline, CDR1 is MNHEY, CDR2 SMNVEV (reference sequence). This CDR3 reads CASSLQGNYGYTF. The CDR3 bases are TGTGCCAGCAGTTTACAGGGAAACTATGGCTACACCTTC.

The chain combines TRBV7-2 with TRBJ2-3, with 10 bases aligning to TRBD2. CDR3 length: 17 residues. V was pared by 1 base and J by 0 bases, with 4 bases of the junction left unmatched. Germline CDR1 SGHTA, CDR2 FQGNSA. The CDR3 protein is CASSLGAGGGSTDTQYF. The CDR3 DNA sequence: TGTGCCAGCAGCTTAGGAGCGGGAGGGGGAAGCACAGATACGCAGTATTTT. Filled out from reference TRBV7-2 and TRBJ2-3, the complete variable domain reads GAGVSQSPSNKVTEKGKDVELRCDPISGHTALYWYRQSLGQGLEFLIYFQGNSAPDKSGLPSDRFSAERTGGSVSTLTIQRTQQEDSAVYLCASSLGAGGGSTDTQYFGPGTRLTVL.

This chain joins TRBV5-1 and TRBJ1-2; 7 positions match TRBD1. Trimming cost V 0 bases and J 8 bases; bases outside gene matches: 10. CDR3 length: 15 amino acids. Germline V CDR1 and CDR2: SGHRS, YFSETQ. Here the CDR3 DNA reads TGCGCCAGCAGCTTGGCAGGGGGAGAAGTTGGAGGCTACACCTTC. Translation gives CASSLAGGEVGGYTF.

V gene TRBV28 combines with J gene TRBJ1-2, with 7 positions matching TRBD1. Germline V CDR1 and CDR2: MDHEN, SYDVKM. J lost 0 bases, V lost 4 bases, and 5 bases had no gene match. The CDR3 has 15 residues. Here the CDR3 reads CASSSTGVANYGYTF. DNA of the CDR3: TGTGCCAGCAGTTCCACAGGGGTAGCTAACTATGGCTACACCTTC.

The CDR3 DNA sequence: TGCGCCAGCAGGGTGGGAGAGGGCACTGAAGCTTTCTTT. It codes for CASRVGEGTEAFF. The chain carries TRBV10-2 and TRBJ1-1; D remains unclear. Trimming removed 6 bases from V and 4 bases from J, with 12 bases in between. The CDR3 sequence is 13 residues long. Germline V lookup: CDR1 WSHSY, CDR2 SAAADI.

The genes are TRBV28 and TRBJ2-1, with 8 bases lining up with TRBD1. Germline V gene lookup returns CDR1 MDHEN and CDR2 SYDVKM. The CDR3 covers 15 residues. V trimming: 4 bases; J trimming: 8 bases; junction bases outside the gene matches: 10. DNA of the CDR3: TGTGCCAGCAGTTCCTACAGGGGGAACGTAGATGAGCAGTTCTTC. Translating gives CASSSYRGNVDEQFF.

V is TRBV7-8 and J is TRBJ2-2; 9 positions match TRBD1. Trimming removed 3 bases from V and 0 bases from J; junction bases left unmatched: 8. There are 18 residues in the CDR3. Germline CDR1 SGHVS, CDR2 FQNEAQ. In DNA, the CDR3 is TGTGCCAGCAGCTTCGGCGGGACAGGGAAACCGAACACCGGGGAGCTGTTTTTT. It translates to CASSFGGTGKPNTGELFF.

The V call is TRBV7-6, the J call TRBJ1-4, with unresolved D. Germline V gene sequence: CDR1 SGHVS, CDR2 FNYEAQ. The CDR3 extends over 16 amino acids. V gave up 4 bases and J gave up 5 bases, with 17 bases separating them. The DNA for the CDR3 is TGTGCCAGCAGCTCCGCCTCCTTTAGCCGGAATGAAAAACTGTTTTTT. Translation gives CASSSASFSRNEKLFF.

Many counts were recorded for this clone. The chain joins TRBV30 to TRBJ1-3; D uncertain. This CDR3 comprises 13 residues. Trimming cost V 6 bases and J 0 bases, with 9 bases left between them. CDR1 GTSNPN and CDR2 SVGIG come from the germline V gene (reference sequence). CDR3 region: CACVRVSGNTIYF. The DNA for the CDR3 is TGTGCCTGCGTAAGAGTCTCTGGAAACACCATATATTTT.